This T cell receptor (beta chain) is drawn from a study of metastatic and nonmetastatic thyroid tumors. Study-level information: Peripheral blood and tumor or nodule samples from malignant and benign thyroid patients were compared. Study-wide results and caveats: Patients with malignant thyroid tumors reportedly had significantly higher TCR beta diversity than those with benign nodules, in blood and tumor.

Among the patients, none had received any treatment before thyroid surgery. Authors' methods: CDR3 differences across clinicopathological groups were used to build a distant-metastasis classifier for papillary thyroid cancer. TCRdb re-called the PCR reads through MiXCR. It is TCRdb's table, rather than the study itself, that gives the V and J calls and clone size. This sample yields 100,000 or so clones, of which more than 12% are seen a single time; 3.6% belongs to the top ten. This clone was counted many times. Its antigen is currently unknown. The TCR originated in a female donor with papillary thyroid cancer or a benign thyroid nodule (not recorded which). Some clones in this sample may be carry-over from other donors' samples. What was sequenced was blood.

CDR3 nucleotide sequence: TGTGCCAGCAGTTTAGCAGGGGCCTCCTACAATGAGCAGTTCTTC. Encoded protein: CASSLAGASYNEQFF. This rearrangement joins TRBV27 to TRBJ2-1, with D perhaps TRBD1 (6 bases). The CDR3 loop spans 15 amino acids. Germline lookup yields CDR1 MNHEY and CDR2 SMNVEV (reference sequence). Trimming took 2 bases from V and 0 from J, leaving 8 bases between them.